Included here is one T cell receptor (beta chain) sequence, with context. Antigen unknown. The data are from a study of glioma-infiltrating T cells after dendritic cell vaccination. Germline-derived CDR1 and CDR2 are MNHNS and SASEGT. Trimming took 2 bases from V and 7 from J; bases not matched to a gene: 11. The CDR3 contains 17 residues. Points from the study as a whole: Higher TCR clonality did not directly relate to longer survival.

Time point described: after dendritic cell vaccination, including at tumor progression/relapse. Blood PBMC samples: pre-vaccination, two weeks post third vaccination, and at tumor progression. Repertoires were generated with immunoSEQ multiplex PCR, while TCRdb's copy carries only in-frame clones and drops some. Of 85,000 to 100,000 clones listed, over 75% are singletons. The receptor's source is a human donor with glioblastoma. Sample: blood, taken after dendritic cell vaccination. The chain couples TRBV6-1 to TRBJ2-5; 12 bases fit TRBD2. The DNA of the CDR3 is TGTGCCAGCAGTGAACGAACGGGGACTAGCGGGTGGGGGACCCAGTACTTC. Translation gives CASSERTGTSGWGTQYF.